One sample yielded the 11 T cell receptor beta chains listed below, sequenced in a study of post-analysis software for immune sequencing data. Their antigen targets remain unknown. Findings and caveats of the study: Patients carried a few TRBV segments more frequently than controls did, and TRBV5-6, TRBV5-1 and TRBV20-1 were among them.

Unique molecular identifiers tagged the TCR beta cDNA libraries. TCRdb itself ran the PCR reads through MiXCR, one entry per CDR3 protein. Altogether some 500,000 distinct CDR3 sequences are present, roughly 46% being singletons, with the ten largest covering about 12%. The sample consisted of blood. The receptors here all came from a girl between 10 and 17 years old with multiple sclerosis.

This chain links TRBV12-3 or TRBV12-4 with TRBJ2-1, with TRBD2 identical over 16 bases. This CDR3 region has 21 residues. V lost 1 base and J lost 2; bases outside the gene matches: 11. CDR3 sequence: CASSLGYPGTSGRGAYNEQFF. The CDR3 DNA sequence: TGTGCCAGCAGTTTAGGGTACCCAGGGACTAGCGGGAGGGGGGCCTACAATGAGCAGTTCTTC.

The chain uses TRBV28 and TRBJ2-4, with TRBD2 identical over 9 bases. Looked up from germline, CDR1 is MDHEN and CDR2 is SYDVKM. The CDR3 is 20 residues long. V was pared by 4 bases and J by 1 base, with 17 bases of the junction left unmatched. The CDR3 DNA is TGTGCCAGCAGTTCCCCGTGGGCGATAGCGGGAGAGGGGGCCAAAAACATTCAGTACTTC. Translated, it gives CASSSPWAIAGEGAKNIQYF.

The CDR3 DNA reads TGTGCCAGCAGCTTAGTCGGCCCAAAGGGCAATGAGCAGTTCTTC. Residues: CASSLVGPKGNEQFF. The rearrangement uses TRBV7-2 and TRBJ2-1; no reliable D call. V was trimmed by 1 base and J by 6 bases, leaving 13 bases between them. In germline, CDR1 is SGHTA, CDR2 FQGNSA. The CDR3 is made up of 15 amino acids.

This chain uses TRBV28 with TRBJ2-1; 7 bases are a match to TRBD2. The germline V gene has CDR1 MDHEN and CDR2 SYDVKM. This CDR3 is built from 13 residues. The V gene end was trimmed by 5 bases and the J gene end by 15 bases; junction bases not matched to a gene: 13. This CDR3 reads CASSPNPWEGWFF. CDR3 bases: TGTGCCAGCAGTCCGAACCCTTGGGAGGGATGGTTCTTC.

The V call is TRBV27, the J call TRBJ2-5; D unresolved. CDR3 length: 15 residues. Germline assignment: CDR1 MNHEY and CDR2 SMNVEV (reference sequence). With 3 bases removed from V and 4 bases from J, the gap between germline ends came to 15 bases. In DNA form, the CDR3 reads TGTGCCAGCAGTTTTGGCGCGAGGCTAGGAGAGACCCAGTACTTC. Its translation is CASSFGARLGETQYF.

This clonotype was counted a few times. Relative to the germline gene, one junction end is altered; a read error may explain this. The J gene is TRBJ2-1, the V gene TRBV9; D not certain. Germline V gene data show CDR1 as SGDLS and CDR2 as YYNGEE. CDR3 length equals 15 residues. This chain's CDR3 is CTSSPHQNPYNEQFF. DNA for the CDR3: TGTACCAGCAGCCCCCATCAGAATCCCTACAATGAGCAGTTCTTC. Using reference TRBV9 and TRBJ2-1 for the parts outside the CDR3, the full variable domain is DSGVTQTPKHLITATGQRVTLRCSPRSGDLSVYWYQQSLDQGLQFLIQYYNGEERAKGNILERFSAQQFPDLHSELNLSSLELGDSALYFCTSSPHQNPYNEQFFGPGTRLTVL.

The chain joins TRBV15 to TRBJ1-1, with unresolved D. The CDR3 runs to 13 residues. Germline lookup yields CDR1 LNHNV and CDR2 YYDKDF (reference sequence). V lost 3 bases to trimming and J lost 3 bases, with 8 bases between them. CDR3 sequence: CATSSIPDTEAFF. Here the CDR3 DNA reads TGTGCCACCAGCAGTATCCCTGACACTGAAGCTTTCTTT. Drawing the rest from reference TRBV15 and TRBJ1-1, the complete variable domain is DAMVIQNPRYQVTQFGKPVTLSCSQTLNHNVMYWYQQKSSQAPKLLFHYYDKDFNNEADTPDNFQSRRPNTSFCFLDIRSPGLGDTAMYLCATSSIPDTEAFFGQGTRLTVV.

This clonotype was picked up a small number of times. The rearrangement uses TRBV9 and TRBJ2-5; D uncertain. CDR1 and CDR2 from the germline V gene are SGDLS and YYNGEE. V was trimmed by 0 bases and J by 2 bases, leaving 11 bases between them. This CDR3 region has 15 residues. The CDR3 sequence is CASSVGAERQETQYF. The CDR3 region has the DNA TGTGCCAGCAGCGTAGGGGCAGAGAGACAAGAGACCCAGTACTTC.

This clonotype was observed a few times. The chain has TRBV2 and TRBJ2-5; D is perhaps TRBD1 (6 bases). There are 13 residues in the CDR3. The V gene's germline CDR1 is SNHLY and CDR2 FYNNEI. Trimming left V 4 bases short and J 11 bases short, with 17 bases between. In DNA, the CDR3 is TGTGCCAGCAGTGGAACAGGGTTGGGAGAGCAGTACTTC. It yields the protein CASSGTGLGEQYF. Full variable domain (missing parts from reference TRBV2 and TRBJ2-5): EPEVTQTPSHQVTQMGQEVILRCVPISNHLYFYWYRQILGQKVEFLVSFYNNEISEKSEIFDDQFSVERPDGSNFTLKIRSTKLEDSAMYFCASSGTGLGEQYFGPGTRLLVL.

This clonotype was seen more than once but under ten times. The chain joins TRBV7-3 to TRBJ2-6; maybe TRBD1 (6 bases). This CDR3 comprises 15 residues. Germline V gene data show CDR1 as SGHTA and CDR2 as FQGTGA. With 5 bases removed from V and 1 base from J, the gap between germline ends came to 9 bases. The CDR3 protein is CASSTTGSGANVLTF. Written as DNA, the CDR3 is TGTGCCAGCAGCACCACAGGGTCTGGGGCCAACGTCCTGACTTTC.

The V and J genes are TRBV6-2 or TRBV6-3 and TRBJ2-7, with a tentative D call TRBD1 (5 bases). This CDR3 contains 14 residues. V lost 10 bases and J lost 4, with 20 bases in between. Germline loops: CDR1 MNHEY, CDR2 SVGEGT. The CDR3 coding sequence is TGTGCCACCTCGTTGGCCCAGGGCCGTTACGAGCAGTACTTC. Amino acid sequence: CATSLAQGRYEQYF.